This TCR beta chain stems from a study of T cells in Graves' hyperthyroidism and ophthalmopathy. Study background: Peripheral blood was collected at initial diagnosis, before any treatment.

This clonotype was recorded at least ten times. What it recognizes is unknown. The V and J ends lost 4 bases and 3 bases respectively, with 3 bases between them. Germline CDR1 is LGHDT and CDR2 is YNNKEL (reference sequence). The CDR3 spans 11 residues. Graves' hyperthyroidism was deemed stable given no ophthalmopathy progression within 18 months. The TCR beta CDR3 regions underwent amplification using RNA transcripts as the source. First-round RT-PCR targeting the TCR CDR3 was performed with the HTBI primer set. One entry per CDR3 protein results from TCRdb running MiXCR on the multiplex PCR reads. The data show fewer than 700,000 distinct CDR3 sequences, about 17% seen once. Study-level results: Separation of ophthalmopathy from stable hyperthyroidism was achieved by a 13 V-J model.

The material sequenced was blood. The source of this sequence is a woman aged 25 to 39 with Graves' hyperthyroidism. The V gene is TRBV3-1, the J gene TRBJ1-2, with no clear D. The CDR3 region is CASSRDYGYTF. Written as DNA, the CDR3 is TGTGCCAGCAGCCGGGACTATGGCTACACCTTC.